The next 26 T cell receptor beta chains were all read from a single sample in a study of identical twins. TCRdb redid the calling of the 5' RACE reads with MiXCR, one entry per CDR3 protein. The sample lists a few hundred thousand distinct CDR3 sequences; approximately 11% were seen once. These data were also reused for a study on yellow fever vaccine responses in identical twins.

Material: memory (CD45RO+) T cells sorted from blood. The receptors here all came from a woman aged 18-30 years in good health.

V gene TRBV6-4 combines with J gene TRBJ2-5, with 12 nucleotides matching TRBD2. Trimming at V came to 5 bases and at J to 1 base, leaving 2 bases not matched to a gene. The CDR3 has 15 residues. Germline CDR1 and CDR2: MRHNA and SNTAGT. CDR3 coding DNA: TGTGCCAGCAGTCAGACTAGCGGGGGCCAAGAGACCCAGTACTTC. Its protein is CASSQTSGGQETQYF.

This sequence joins TRBV4-2 and TRBJ2-7; D uncertain. Germline V CDR1 and CDR2: LGHNA, YNFKEQ. The CDR3 sequence is 14 residues long. The V end lost 4 bases, the J end lost 0 bases, and 10 bases lay between the germline ends. For the CDR3, the DNA is TGTGCCAGCAGCCTCCGTATTGGCTCCTACGAGCAGTACTTC. It translates to CASSLRIGSYEQYF.

J is TRBJ2-3 and V is TRBV4-1; TRBD2 is a possible D gene (6 bases). Germline CDR1 MGHRA, CDR2 YSYEKL. Trimming cost V 2 bases and J 3 bases, with 12 bases left between them. This CDR3 region has 15 residues. In DNA, the CDR3 is TGCGCCAGCAGCCAATTACTTGCGGGAACAGATACGCAGTATTTT. This codes for CASSQLLAGTDTQYF.

This clonotype occurred a few times. The chain recombines TRBV28 with TRBJ2-3, with 8 bases lining up with TRBD2. The CDR3 runs to 16 residues. Germline-derived CDR1 and CDR2 are MDHEN and SYDVKM. J was trimmed by 4 bases and V by 2 bases; bases with no gene match: 8. The CDR3: CASSLPGGAGADTQYF. The CDR3 DNA follows: TGTGCCAGCAGTTTACCGGGAGGAGCGGGAGCAGATACGCAGTATTTT. Supplemented by reference TRBV28 and TRBJ2-3, the full variable domain reads DVKVTQSSRYLVKRTGEKVFLECVQDMDHENMFWYRQDPGLGLRLIYFSYDVKMKEKGDIPEGYSVSREKKERFSLILESASTNQTSMYLCASSLPGGAGADTQYFGPGTRLTVL.

This clonotype has at least ten counts. The chain employs TRBV3-1 and TRBJ2-2; D ambiguous. The CDR3 totals 11 residues. Between the trimmed V and J ends, which lost 6 bases and 3 bases, there was a span of 2 bases. The germline V gene has CDR1 LGHDT and CDR2 YNNKEL (reference sequence). CDR3 loop: CASSHTGELFF. CDR3 DNA: TGTGCCAGCAGTCACACCGGGGAGCTGTTTTTT. Looking up the rest from reference TRBV3-1 and TRBJ2-2 gives the full variable domain: DTAVSQTPKYLVTQMGNDKSIKCEQNLGHDTMYWYKQDSKKFLKIMFSYNNKELIINETVPNRFSPKSPDKAHLNLHINSLELGDSAVYFCASSHTGELFFGEGSRLTVL.

The sample holds a few counts of this clonotype. The V gene is TRBV3-1, the J gene TRBJ1-2, with 9 bases lining up with TRBD1. From germline, CDR1 is LGHDT and CDR2 YNNKEL (reference sequence). V shed 0 bases, J shed 7 bases, and the junction held 3 bases outside the gene matches. The CDR3 has 14 amino acids. As DNA, the CDR3 is TGTGCCAGCAGCCAAGACACAGGGGGCAGTGGCTACACCTTC. This sequence encodes CASSQDTGGSGYTF.

V usage is TRBV30 and J usage is TRBJ1-1; tentatively, D is TRBD1 (5 bases). The CDR3 runs to 11 residues. The ends were cut back, 2 bases at V and 7 bases at J, with 8 bases in the middle. Germline loops: CDR1 GTSNPN, CDR2 SVGIG (reference sequence). In nucleotides, the CDR3 is TGTGCCTGGAGTCCGGGGCATGAAGCTTTCTTT. Its translation: CAWSPGHEAFF. Based on the CDR3 plus reference TRBV30 and TRBJ1-1, the full variable domain is SQTIHQWPATLVQPVGSPLSLECTVEGTSNPNLYWYRQAAGRGLQLLFYSVGIGQISSEVPQNLSASRPQDRQFILSSKKLLLSDSGFYLCAWSPGHEAFFGQGTRLTVV.

This clonotype has ten or more counts. This chain joins TRBV6-2 or TRBV6-3 and TRBJ1-6; D call uncertain. V lost 2 bases, J lost 10 bases, and 12 bases lay in between. The CDR3 consists of 14 residues. Germline values: CDR1 MNHEY, CDR2 SVGEGT. CDR3 nucleotide sequence: TGTGCCAGCAGTTACGTCCCAGGATACTCACCCCTCCACTTT. This sequence encodes CASSYVPGYSPLHF.

This clonotype was observed a handful of times. V gene TRBV2 combines with J gene TRBJ2-7; the match to TRBD1 covers 9 bases. V dropped 6 bases and J dropped 0; count of bases not matched to a gene: 6. The CDR3 sequence is 15 residues long. CDR1 is SNHLY and CDR2 is FYNNEI in the germline V gene. Here the CDR3 DNA reads TGTGCCAGCAGCGTGGACAGGGGCCCCTCCTACGAGCAGTACTTC. Amino acid sequence: CASSVDRGPSYEQYF.

In its sample, this clonotype was seen a few times. The chain links TRBV29-1 to TRBJ1-1; 9 bases are a match to TRBD1. Unmatched junction bases numbered 4, after V lost 5 bases and J lost 0 bases. The CDR3 loop spans 14 amino acids. Germline values: CDR1 SQVTM, CDR2 ANQGSEA. This chain's CDR3 is CSVRQGGVNTEAFF. The CDR3 nucleotides are TGCAGCGTTCGACAGGGGGGGGTGAACACTGAAGCTTTCTTT.

At least ten counts were recorded for this clonotype. The J gene is TRBJ2-2, the V gene TRBV10-1, with a tentative D call TRBD2 (6 bases). The CDR3 has 15 amino acids. Per germline, CDR1 WNHNN and CDR2 SYGVQD (reference sequence). V lost 3 bases and J 0 bases, leaving 8 bases between the germline ends. CDR3 protein: CASSDGTANTGELFF. The CDR3 DNA sequence: TGCGCCAGCAGTGATGGGACTGCGAACACCGGGGAGCTGTTTTTT.

This rearrangement joins TRBV19 to TRBJ2-3; D gene ambiguous. V gave up 5 bases and J gave up 1 base, with 22 bases separating them. The CDR3 is 18 residues long. Germline V lookup: CDR1 LNHDA, CDR2 SQIVND (reference sequence). CDR3 nucleotide sequence: TGTGCCAGTAGTTCCAAACATTCCAGGCAGGCCCGCACAGATACGCAGTATTTT. Its translation is CASSSKHSRQARTDTQYF.

This clonotype was counted only a few times. The chain employs TRBV7-9 and TRBJ2-5; D is unresolved. Germline assignment: CDR1 SEHNR and CDR2 FQNEAQ (reference sequence). Trimming cost V 5 bases and J 1 base, with 5 bases left between them. CDR3 length: 12 amino acids. The CDR3 is CASSHLQETQYF. CDR3 sequence (DNA): TGTGCCAGCAGCCACCTCCAAGAGACCCAGTACTTC.

This clonotype was counted at least ten times. CDR3 sequence reads: CASNLLALGVQFF. The CDR3 coding sequence is TGTGCCAGCAACCTGCTAGCGCTGGGTGTGCAGTTCTTC. The V call is TRBV14, the J call TRBJ2-1, with D perhaps TRBD2 (6 bases). The CDR3 covers 13 residues. V was shortened by 7 bases and J by 12 bases, with 19 bases between the two germline ends. The germline V gene encodes CDR1 SGHDN and CDR2 FVKESK.

The chain joins TRBV7-3 to TRBJ2-2, with a possible D match to TRBD2 (6 bases). Per germline, CDR1 SGHTA and CDR2 FQGTGA. The CDR3 is made up of 13 amino acids. Trimming left V 1 base short and J 7 bases short, with 7 bases between. The CDR3 is CASSLNGGGELFF. The CDR3 nucleotides read TGTGCCAGCAGCTTAAACGGGGGCGGGGAGCTGTTTTTT.

This clonotype came up a few times. The V and J genes are TRBV3-1 and TRBJ2-5; no clear D. This CDR3 is 14 amino acids long. Looked up from germline, CDR1 is LGHDT and CDR2 is YNNKEL (reference sequence). Trimming took 3 bases from V and 4 from J, leaving 12 bases between them. This chain's CDR3 is CASSQTGPAETQYF. The CDR3 DNA reads as TGTGCCAGCAGCCAGACCGGCCCCGCAGAGACCCAGTACTTC.

J is TRBJ2-2 and V is TRBV20-1; D may be TRBD1 (6 bases). Germline loops: CDR1 DFQATT, CDR2 SNEGSKA (reference sequence). Trimming took off 6 bases at V and 3 bases at J, with 14 bases between the two ends. There are 14 residues in the CDR3. The CDR3 DNA follows: TGCAGTGCCTTACAGGGTTATGACACCGGGGAGCTGTTTTTT. Its translation: CSALQGYDTGELFF.

The chain joins TRBV7-3 to TRBJ2-1, with a weak D call TRBD2 (5 bases). Germline values: CDR1 SGHTA, CDR2 FQGTGA. V was shortened by 1 base and J by 6 bases, with 13 bases between the two germline ends. The CDR3 is 15 residues long. The CDR3 nucleotides are TGTGCCAGCAGCTTAATTGGGAACGGGGTCAATGAGCAGTTCTTC. Translation: CASSLIGNGVNEQFF.

This clonotype was picked up a small number of times. This sequence joins TRBV7-9 and TRBJ1-4, with 9 positions matching TRBD1. Germline CDR1 is SEHNR and CDR2 is FQNEAQ (reference sequence). Trimming cost V 1 base and J 8 bases; bases outside gene matches: 2. The CDR3 is 14 amino acids. CDR3 region: CASSLGDRDEKLFF. CDR3 nucleotides: TGTGCCAGCAGCTTAGGGGACAGGGACGAAAAACTGTTTTTT.

This clonotype was found a few times. The chain uses TRBV6-5 and TRBJ2-5; a possible D gene is TRBD2 (5 bases). The V gene's germline CDR1 is MNHEY and CDR2 SVGAGI. The CDR3 spans 16 residues. Trimming removed 2 bases at V and 1 base at J, with 14 bases between. The CDR3 here is CASSYATAAAQETQYF. Here the CDR3 DNA reads TGTGCCAGCAGTTACGCAACCGCAGCGGCCCAAGAGACCCAGTACTTC.

V is TRBV28 and J is TRBJ2-1; 10 bases line up with TRBD2. V was pared by 5 bases and J by 13 bases, with 14 bases of the junction left unmatched. CDR1 and CDR2 from the germline V gene are MDHEN and SYDVKM. The CDR3 runs 15 residues. The CDR3 DNA is TGTGCCAGCAGTCCAACTCAGCGGGGGGGCCTCGAACAGTTCTTC. Protein: CASSPTQRGGLEQFF.

This clonotype was found a few times. The rearrangement joins TRBV5-1 to TRBJ2-1, with TRBD2 identical over 7 bases. The germline gives CDR1 SGHRS, CDR2 YFSETQ. This CDR3 contains 16 residues. J gave up 6 bases and V 1 base, and 10 bases lay outside the gene matches. The CDR3, as DNA: TGCGCCAGCAGCTTGCTTGCGCGGGGGATGAGCAATGAGCAGTTCTTC. Its protein product is CASSLLARGMSNEQFF.

In this sample, this clonotype turned up a few times. V is TRBV10-3 and J is TRBJ2-3, with TRBD2 matching over 8 bases. There are 16 residues in the CDR3. Germline CDR1 and CDR2: ENHRY and SYGVKD. V trimming: 5 bases; J trimming: 1 base; junction bases outside the gene matches: 8. CDR3 DNA: TGTGCCATCAGTACCCTAGCGGGCGCCCGCACAGATACGCAGTATTTT. It is translated as CAISTLAGARTDTQYF.

The chain has TRBV3-1 and TRBJ2-4, with 11 nucleotides matching TRBD2. Per the germline V gene, CDR1 is LGHDT and CDR2 is YNNKEL (reference sequence). V was pared by 3 bases and J by 3 bases, with 4 bases of the junction left unmatched. The CDR3 consists of 16 residues. The CDR3 reads CASSQPSGGLKNIQYF. The CDR3 nucleotides are TGTGCCAGCAGCCAGCCTAGCGGGGGGCTCAAAAACATTCAGTACTTC.

J is TRBJ1-2 and V is TRBV20-1, with D unclear. V dropped 3 bases and J dropped 8 bases, with 7 bases sitting between them. The CDR3 has 10 residues. Germline assignment: CDR1 DFQATT and CDR2 SNEGSKA (reference sequence). The CDR3 loop is CSARRLGYTF. The CDR3 nucleotides read TGCAGTGCTAGGAGGTTGGGCTACACCTTC.

The chain carries TRBV10-2 and TRBJ2-7; D may correspond to TRBD1 or TRBD2 (6 bases each). Per germline, CDR1 WSHSY and CDR2 SAAADI. CDR3 length: 13 amino acids. The V end was cut by 3 bases, the J end by 7 bases, with 13 bases between. CDR3 protein: CASSDLGAGEQYF. The CDR3 DNA sequence: TGCGCCAGCAGTGATTTGGGGGCGGGAGAGCAGTACTTC.